This TCR beta chain was profiled in a study of metastatic and nonmetastatic thyroid tumors. Study at large: The comparison covered peripheral blood and tumor or nodule tissue in malignant and benign thyroid patients.

TCRdb reanalyzed the PCR reads with MiXCR. The table shows about 41,000 clones, with 20% to 25% occurring only once. All patients were untreated before thyroid surgery. This clone was picked up a small number of times. A much larger clone differs from this one at a single base, so this may be a read error. Germline-derived CDR1 and CDR2 are SGHVS and FQNEAQ. The CDR3 sequence is 11 residues long. Trimming left V 5 bases short and J 7 bases short, with 7 bases between. The TCR sequence derives from a female donor with papillary thyroid cancer or a benign thyroid nodule (not recorded which). Some clones in this sample may be carry-over from other donors' samples. The chain joins TRBV7-8 to TRBJ2-3; D unresolved. The sequenced sample consisted of tumor tissue. CDR3 bases: TGTGCCAGCAGCCAAAGGTATACGCAGTATTTT. This sequence encodes CASSQRYTQYF.